This is a list of T cell receptor beta chains from one sample in a study of T-cell reconstitution after alpha-beta-depleted transplantation in children. One entry per CDR3 protein, called by TCRdb with MiXCR from the PCR reads. This sample has some 530,000 distinct CDR3 sequences, with roughly an eighth found just once. The source was PBMCs from the stem cell graft donor, collected from the stem cell graft. Every receptor here comes from a human donor who donated a stem cell graft to a child with combined immunodeficiency. Both conserved end residues are trimmed from each CDR3. For some rows the clone size is stated as once, few or many, or as a class when expanded; others skip it.

v_gene,len,abundance,j_gene,CDR3aa
TRBV7-8,18,few,TRBJ1-1,ASSFLGYLRDRVGGRQAF
TRBV20-1,10,.,TRBJ2-7,SASGTSYEQY
TRBV12-3/TRBV12-4,11,.,TRBJ2-5,ASHQGREETQY
TRBV20-1,13,.,TRBJ2-5,SARDWASDQETQY
TRBV7-9,15,few,TRBJ2-7,ASSDGQGPIASYEQY
TRBV19,13,once,TRBJ2-1,ASSTPLNRGPEQF
TRBV5-1,12,many,TRBJ2-5,ASSTQTGWETQY
TRBV4-2,15,.,TRBJ2-5,AIGLGTSGRAGKTQY
TRBV6-1,11,many,TRBJ2-7,ASTVAGGYEQY
TRBV29-1,13,many,TRBJ2-7,SVVIRDRGSYEQY
TRBV4-3,15,few,TRBJ2-3,ASSQTGPHRATDTQY
TRBV7-8,14,few,TRBJ2-5,ASSLSEGGPGETQY
TRBV6-5,13,few,TRBJ1-2,ASSYSRDWNYGYT
TRBV19,11,few,TRBJ2-5,ASSVLSAETQY
TRBV27,12,.,TRBJ2-5,ASSSSGRGETQY
TRBV12-3/TRBV12-4,10,many,TRBJ2-2,ASTSNTGELF
TRBV29-1,12,many,TRBJ2-7,SATPGQGAYEQY
TRBV6-2/TRBV6-3,13,.,TRBJ2-1,ATLGGGGPGNEQF
TRBV7-9,12,few,TRBJ1-1,ASSPPGGGTEAF
TRBV29-1,11,few,TRBJ2-1,SVGVGFFNEQF
TRBV5-1,13,.,TRBJ2-1,ASSAGQNYYNEQF
TRBV4-1,14,few,TRBJ2-7,ASSQGRLGAGYEQY
TRBV20-1,9,few,TRBJ1-1,SAIRQQEAF
TRBV12-3/TRBV12-4,13,few,TRBJ2-2,ASSLQPRHSGELF
TRBV4-2,12,many,TRBJ2-7,ASSQAGGGNEQY
TRBV9,11,.,TRBJ2-1,ASSGSRGNEQF
TRBV6-1,12,.,TRBJ2-7,ASNLDRLPYEQY
TRBV6-4,12,many,TRBJ2-5,ASSPGSGQETQY
TRBV24-1,13,.,TRBJ2-1,ATSDWGRARNEQF
TRBV11-2,12,once,TRBJ1-1,ASSLDPGSNEAF
TRBV27,14,many,TRBJ2-7,ASSLLLGQGVYEQY
TRBV2,18,few,TRBJ2-7,ASSEALQLSAFKGSYEQY
TRBV20-1,12,.,TRBJ1-6,SASHGQENSPLH
TRBV24-1,15,many,TRBJ2-1,ATSDALRDRDDDEQF
TRBV20-1,12,.,TRBJ2-5,SAGGGGYIGTQY
TRBV20-1,10,few,TRBJ2-4,SARDRINIQY
TRBV18,11,.,TRBJ2-5,ASSLKYQETQY
TRBV11-2,13,.,TRBJ2-1,ASSLQPSSYNEQF
TRBV24-1,16,many,TRBJ2-1,ATSAPLADYRSYNEQF
TRBV12-3/TRBV12-4,11,many,TRBJ2-5,ASRGGGWETQY
TRBV5-1,14,few,TRBJ2-4,ASRIAGGVAKNIQY
TRBV7-8,12,.,TRBJ2-3,ASSLNSLWDTQY
TRBV6-5,12,many,TRBJ2-6,ASRRGSGANVLT
TRBV29-1,10,.,TRBJ2-5,SVWTSGTTQY
TRBV29-1,15,few,TRBJ2-2,SVAFRWGTVNTGELF
TRBV5-1,15,few,TRBJ2-2,ASSLASSSVGTGELF
TRBV7-6,12,many,TRBJ1-6,ASSLYRGNSPLH
TRBV29-1,11,many,TRBJ2-3,SVGQTSTDTQY
TRBV5-1,13,.,TRBJ2-5,ASSPTGTPGGTQY
TRBV3-1,12,few,TRBJ1-5,ASSQMGQNQPQH
TRBV9,11,.,TRBJ2-7,ASSEGHSYEQY
TRBV6-6,11,once,TRBJ2-1,ASSFQARDEQF
TRBV25-1,13,many,TRBJ2-7,ASSEETGFTYEQY
TRBV29-1,13,.,TRBJ2-1,SVELVAGGTNEQF
TRBV20-1,10,.,TRBJ2-5,SASVDGETQY